A single sample gave rise to the 16 T cell receptor beta chains below, sequenced in a study of technical replicates of blood from several donors. Measured with immunoSEQ multiplex PCR; TCRdb has only the in-frame clones, and not every one. Of about 85,000 clones listed, around 94% are singletons. Sequences were obtained from T cells isolated from PBMCs. Receptors were obtained from a human donor in good health.

J is TRBJ1-4 and V is TRBV27, with D unclear. Germline V gene sequence: CDR1 MNHEY, CDR2 SMNVEV (reference sequence). The CDR3 covers 17 residues. V lost 6 bases, J lost 2 bases, and 19 bases lay in between. The CDR3 region is CASRLYGSRLTNEKLFF. As DNA, the CDR3 is TGTGCCAGCAGACTCTACGGCTCCCGACTTACTAATGAAAAACTGTTTTTT.

CDR3 DNA sequence: TGTGCCAGCGACAGGGGAAACACCATATATTTT. Amino acid sequence: CASDRGNTIYF. The rearrangement joins TRBV6-6 to TRBJ1-3; D is perhaps TRBD1 (6 bases). V shed 8 bases and J shed 4 bases, with 6 bases lying between them. The CDR3 has 11 residues. Germline V CDR1 and CDR2: MNHNY, SVGAGI (reference sequence).

This chain uses TRBV29-1 with TRBJ2-3, with D hard to call. This CDR3 region has 12 residues. Germline assignment: CDR1 SQVTM and CDR2 ANQGSEA. V was clipped by 4 bases and J by 4 bases, with 9 bases between them. CDR3 residues: CSVGLVSDTQYF. The CDR3 nucleotides read TGCAGCGTTGGGCTAGTTTCAGATACGCAGTATTTT.

The chain carries TRBV19 and TRBJ1-1; D is uncertain. Trimming left V 5 bases short and J 1 base short, with 17 bases between. The CDR3 runs 16 residues. The germline CDR1 and CDR2 sequences are LNHDA and SQIVND (reference sequence). The DNA for the CDR3 is TGTGCCAGTAGTGTAACGCTTGGGCTGGGGAACACTGAAGCTTTCTTT. This translates into CASSVTLGLGNTEAFF.

This rearrangement joins TRBV9 to TRBJ1-3; D perhaps matches TRBD1 (5 bases). Germline lookup yields CDR1 SGDLS and CDR2 YYNGEE. This CDR3 is 14 amino acids long. Trimming left V 0 bases short and J 4 bases short, with 8 bases between. The CDR3 loop is CASSVGTSGNTIYF. CDR3 in DNA: TGTGCCAGCAGCGTAGGGACATCCGGAAACACCATATATTTT.

J is TRBJ2-7 and V is TRBV28, with 11 positions matching TRBD2. With 8 bases clipped from V and 2 bases from J, the junction kept 5 bases outside the gene matches. This CDR3 has 14 amino acids. Germline lookup yields CDR1 MDHEN and CDR2 SYDVKM. The CDR3 nucleotides read TGTGCCAGCTCTACTAGCGGGGGAGCCTACGAGCAGTACTTC. It encodes CASSTSGGAYEQYF.

This chain connects TRBV28 to TRBJ1-2; D might be TRBD1 (5 bases). Trimming took off 5 bases at V and 3 bases at J, with 19 bases between the two ends. The CDR3 is made up of 16 amino acids. The germline V gene has CDR1 MDHEN and CDR2 SYDVKM. The CDR3 reads CASSPWTRVKDYGYTF. CDR3 DNA sequence: TGTGCCAGCAGTCCGTGGACCAGGGTAAAAGACTATGGCTACACCTTC.

This clone showed up just once. V gene TRBV11-3 combines with J gene TRBJ1-2; no definite D call. Trimming stripped 2 bases from V and 4 bases from J, with 11 bases between. The CDR3 spans 14 residues. Per the germline V gene, CDR1 is SGHNT and CDR2 is YENEEA. CDR3 region: CASSLMADSYGYTF. For the CDR3, the DNA is TGTGCCAGCAGCTTAATGGCAGACTCCTATGGCTACACCTTC.

J is TRBJ2-7 and V is TRBV28, with 9 bases fitting TRBD1. This CDR3 is 16 amino acids long. The J segment lost 2 bases and the V segment lost 7 bases, leaving 12 bases of the junction unmatched. Germline lookup yields CDR1 MDHEN and CDR2 SYDVKM. CDR3 in DNA: TGTGCCAGCATCGGCACACCAGGACAGGGGACCTACGAGCAGTACTTC. This encodes CASIGTPGQGTYEQYF.

The chain couples TRBV30 to TRBJ2-5; 8 nucleotides agree with TRBD1. The junction had 7 bases not matched to a gene; V was cut back by 1 base and J by 6 bases. The germline V gene has CDR1 GTSNPN and CDR2 SVGIG (reference sequence). This CDR3 is 14 amino acids long. The CDR3 reads CAWSAGQGHKTQYF. CDR3 sequence (DNA): TGTGCCTGGAGTGCAGGACAGGGCCATAAGACCCAGTACTTC.

This rearrangement joins TRBV9 to TRBJ2-7; 10 bases align to TRBD2. This CDR3 is 17 amino acids long. The V gene's germline CDR1 is SGDLS and CDR2 YYNGEE. Trimming took 0 bases from V and 4 from J; bases not matched to a gene: 10. CDR3 in DNA: TGTGCCAGCAGCGTAGCACCAGCGACTAGCGGGTTGTACGAGCAGTACTTC. This gives the protein CASSVAPATSGLYEQYF.

V is TRBV30 and J is TRBJ2-7, with D maybe TRBD2 (6 bases). The V and J ends lost 2 bases and 5 bases respectively, with 10 bases between them. In germline, CDR1 is GTSNPN, CDR2 SVGIG (reference sequence). The CDR3 has 12 residues. The CDR3 coding sequence is TGTGCCTGGAGTTGGGGGGTCAACGAGCAGTACTTC. Translating gives CAWSWGVNEQYF.

This rearrangement joins TRBV9 to TRBJ2-5; 9 bases fit TRBD2. The CDR3 sequence is 16 residues long. The germline CDR1 and CDR2 sequences are SGDLS and YYNGEE. The ends lost 0 bases at V and 5 bases at J; junction bases unmatched: 8. CDR3 in amino acids: CASSVGIAGEWETQYF. CDR3 DNA: TGTGCCAGCAGCGTAGGGATAGCGGGAGAGTGGGAGACCCAGTACTTC.

The V gene is TRBV27, the J gene TRBJ1-2; D ambiguous. Trimming took 0 bases from V and 8 from J, leaving 10 bases between them. From germline, CDR1 is MNHEY and CDR2 SMNVEV (reference sequence). This CDR3 is built from 13 residues. The CDR3 here is CASSLSAVGGYTF. CDR3 bases: TGTGCCAGCAGTTTATCGGCAGTTGGCGGCTACACCTTC.

V usage is TRBV30 and J usage is TRBJ2-1, with D perhaps matching TRBD1 (5 bases). Trimming shortened V by 2 bases and J by 8 bases, and 13 bases separated the two germline ends. Germline-derived CDR1 and CDR2 are GTSNPN and SVGIG (reference sequence). This CDR3 region has 13 residues. The CDR3 DNA sequence: TGTGCCTGGAGTAGCAGGGCCCGCGATGAGCAGTTCTTC. Its protein is CAWSSRARDEQFF.

The rearrangement links TRBV2 to TRBJ2-5; perhaps TRBD1 as D (6 bases). V shed 2 bases and J shed 0 bases, with 10 bases lying between them. Germline lookup yields CDR1 SNHLY and CDR2 FYNNEI. The CDR3 extends over 15 amino acids. The CDR3 loop reads CASSEYTGNQETQYF. As DNA, the CDR3 is TGTGCCAGCAGTGAATATACAGGGAACCAAGAGACCCAGTACTTC.